This is a list of T cell receptor beta chains from one sample in a study of radiotherapy plus CTLA-4 blockade in lung cancer. This table comes from immunoSEQ multiplex PCR, and its TCRdb copy is limited to in-frame clones, with some not included. The sample lists tens of thousands of clones, 78% occurring once. The sequenced sample was peripheral blood, obtained from a patient treated with radiotherapy plus ipilimumab. The receptors shown here come from a human donor with non-small cell lung cancer who had a partial response to radiotherapy plus ipilimumab. Some clones in this sample may be carry-over from other donors' samples. The CDR3 runs from the conserved cysteine through the conserved F or W. The order of the fields is D gene, clone size, V gene, J gene, CDR3 DNA, CDR3 protein. The D gene is left open where the match is weak. The size of a clone is reported for some rows only, either as once, few or many, or as a class for expanded clones.

d_call: .
clone_size: .
v_call: TRBV19
j_call: TRBJ2-7
cdr3_nt: TGTGCCAGTAGTTACACCATCGGGGTGTACGAGCAGTACTTC
cdr3_aa: CASSYTIGVYEQYF

d_call: .
clone_size: .
v_call: TRBV7-9
j_call: TRBJ2-5
cdr3_nt: TGTGCCAGCAGCTTCCACGGGGAGACGGGGACCCAGTACTTC
cdr3_aa: CASSFHGETGTQYF

d_call: .
clone_size: .
v_call: TRBV18
j_call: TRBJ1-5
cdr3_nt: TGTGCCAGCTCGACCCGCGAGATCAGGGTTTGGGATCAGCCCCAGCATTTT
cdr3_aa: CASSTREIRVWDQPQHF

d_call: TRBD2
clone_size: .
v_call: TRBV7-6
j_call: TRBJ2-1
cdr3_nt: TGTGCCAGCAGCCCAATCGGGGACGAAAGACTAGCGGACCACGGTGAGCAGTTCTTC
cdr3_aa: CASSPIGDERLADHGEQFF

d_call: .
clone_size: .
v_call: TRBV5-6
j_call: TRBJ2-4
cdr3_nt: TGTGCCAGCAGCTTTTTCTCCGGGGGAAAAAACATTCAGTACTTC
cdr3_aa: CASSFFSGGKNIQYF

d_call: .
clone_size: .
v_call: TRBV9
j_call: TRBJ1-3
cdr3_nt: TGTGCCAGCAGCGTTTTAGGCGGCGCGAGCTCTGGAAACACCATATATTTT
cdr3_aa: CASSVLGGASSGNTIYF

d_call: TRBD1
clone_size: .
v_call: TRBV18
j_call: TRBJ2-3
cdr3_nt: TGTGCCAGCTCACCCGGGACAGGGGGCCATACGCAGTATTTT
cdr3_aa: CASSPGTGGHTQYF

d_call: TRBD2
clone_size: .
v_call: TRBV4-3
j_call: TRBJ2-3
cdr3_nt: TGCGCCAGCAGCCGCCTAGCGGATAACACAGATACGCAGTATTTT
cdr3_aa: CASSRLADNTDTQYF

d_call: TRBD2
clone_size: .
v_call: TRBV5-8
j_call: TRBJ2-1
cdr3_nt: TGTGCCAGCAGCTTGGTGGTGACTAGCGGGAGTCATGAGCAGTTCTTC
cdr3_aa: CASSLVVTSGSHEQFF

d_call: .
clone_size: .
v_call: TRBV28
j_call: TRBJ1-2
cdr3_nt: TGTGCCAGCAAGGTGGGGGGGATCAATGGCTACACCTTC
cdr3_aa: CASKVGGINGYTF

d_call: TRBD1
clone_size: .
v_call: TRBV13
j_call: TRBJ2-3
cdr3_nt: TGTGCCAGCAGCCCCCCAGGGGGCGTAGATACGCAGTATTTT
cdr3_aa: CASSPPGGVDTQYF

d_call: .
clone_size: .
v_call: TRBV7-8
j_call: TRBJ1-2
cdr3_nt: TGTGCCAGCAGCTTAGACAACAGGGTTGGCTACACCTTC
cdr3_aa: CASSLDNRVGYTF

d_call: TRBD2
clone_size: .
v_call: TRBV6-6
j_call: TRBJ2-7
cdr3_nt: TGTGCCAGCAGTTACTCTGGGAGGGGCGAGCAGTACTTC
cdr3_aa: CASSYSGRGEQYF

d_call: .
clone_size: .
v_call: TRBV11-1
j_call: TRBJ1-1
cdr3_nt: TGTGCCAGCCTCGGAACGGGGGAGGGGAACACTGAAGCTTTCTTT
cdr3_aa: CASLGTGEGNTEAFF

d_call: TRBD2
clone_size: .
v_call: TRBV7-2
j_call: TRBJ2-7
cdr3_nt: TGTGCCAGCAGCTTGAGACTAGCTGGTTACGAGCAGTACTTC
cdr3_aa: CASSLRLAGYEQYF

d_call: TRBD2
clone_size: few
v_call: TRBV9
j_call: TRBJ2-2
cdr3_nt: TGTGCCAGCAGCGTAAGCGGGGGCTACACCGGGGAGCTGTTTTTT
cdr3_aa: CASSVSGGYTGELFF

d_call: .
clone_size: .
v_call: TRBV7-2
j_call: TRBJ1-5
cdr3_nt: TGTGCCAGCAGCTTAGCTGTTATCCGGGGGCAGCCCCAGCATTTT
cdr3_aa: CASSLAVIRGQPQHF